Listed here are 22 T cell receptor beta chains from one sample, sequenced in a study of monozygotic twins with inflammatory bowel disease. TCRdb reprocessed the 5' RACE reads and reports one entry per CDR3 protein, with no DNA. The sample's table shows some 99,000 distinct CDR3 sequences. Input material: blood. The receptors stem from a human donor with ulcerative colitis or Crohn's disease, or a healthy co-twin of an affected twin (not recorded which).

The rearrangement uses TRBV28 and TRBJ1-1; without DNA, the TCRdb call of TRBD1 cannot be checked. From germline, CDR1 is MDHEN and CDR2 SYDVKM. This CDR3 contains 15 residues. The CDR3 here is CASSRNRGPNTEAFF.

J is TRBJ2-7 and V is TRBV6-2 or TRBV6-3; with no DNA, the TCRdb D assignment of TRBD1 cannot be verified. Germline loops: CDR1 MNHEY, CDR2 SVGEGT. The CDR3 runs 17 residues. CDR3 sequence reads: CASSSLKAGHFSYEQYF.

This chain joins TRBV5-4 and TRBJ1-5; TCRdb proposes TRBD1, but this gene call is untestable without DNA. CDR1 and CDR2 (germline): SGHNT, YYREEE (reference sequence). The CDR3 contains 17 residues. The CDR3 loop reads CASSFRQGVGSNQPQHF.

The rearrangement joins TRBV5-1 to TRBJ2-3; the D call of TRBD1 rests on TCRdb alone, since no DNA is present to check it. This CDR3 region has 14 residues. Germline values: CDR1 SGHRS, CDR2 YFSETQ. This CDR3 is CASSLWGAPDTQYF.

The chain combines TRBV18 with TRBJ2-1. Looked up from germline, CDR1 is KGHSH and CDR2 is LQKENI. The CDR3 covers 16 residues. The CDR3: CASSPASAGAYNEQFF.

The chain links TRBV25-1 to TRBJ2-5; TCRdb's assignment of TRBD2 cannot be checked, as there is no DNA. CDR3 length equals 16 residues. Per the germline V gene, CDR1 is MGHDK and CDR2 is SYGVNS. Here the CDR3 reads CASSEAGGRPQETQYF.

The chain employs TRBV11-2 and TRBJ1-2; checking the TCRdb D call of TRBD1 is not possible without DNA. The CDR3 is made up of 19 amino acids. The germline V gene encodes CDR1 SGHAT and CDR2 FQNNGV. CDR3 residues: CASSLIGRPRTAAFYGYTF.

This CDR3 reads CASSSPSGEDYGYTF. The rearrangement uses TRBV12-3 or TRBV12-4 and TRBJ1-2; as DNA is missing, the TRBD1 call by TCRdb cannot be tested. This CDR3 comprises 15 residues.

V usage is TRBV5-4 and J usage is TRBJ2-5; with no DNA, the TCRdb D assignment of TRBD1 cannot be verified. Germline V gives CDR1 SGHNT, CDR2 YYREEE (reference sequence). This CDR3 has 14 amino acids. Here the CDR3 reads CASSSRANPETQYF.

The chain links TRBV6-1 to TRBJ2-5; absent DNA, TCRdb's TRBD2 call cannot be checked. Germline values: CDR1 MNHNS, CDR2 SASEGT. The CDR3 is 12 residues long. CDR3 amino acids: CASSREAQTQYF.

The V and J genes are TRBV7-9 and TRBJ1-5; checking the TCRdb D call of TRBD1 is not possible without DNA. This CDR3 comprises 15 residues. Germline CDR1 reads SEHNR; CDR2 reads FQNEAQ (reference sequence). CDR3 loop: CASSLGGGRHQPQHF.

The chain carries TRBV6-2 or TRBV6-3 and TRBJ2-7; TCRdb designates TRBD2, a call that cannot be tested without DNA. Germline V gene lookup returns CDR1 MNHEY and CDR2 SVGEGT. This CDR3 has 18 residues. The CDR3: CASSFLAGGPSGPYEQYF.

The genes are TRBV5-6 and TRBJ2-3; TCRdb reports TRBD2, a call that lacks DNA to check it against. CDR3 length: 17 amino acids. The germline V gene encodes CDR1 SGHDT and CDR2 YYEEEE. CDR3 amino acids: CASRYGLRGGSADTQYF.

V is TRBV5-1 and J is TRBJ2-2; TCRdb's D call, TRBD1, is unchecked because there is no DNA. The CDR3 has 16 amino acids. Germline values: CDR1 SGHRS, CDR2 YFSETQ. The CDR3 protein is CASSLGGTGSIGELFF.

The chain is built from TRBV29-1 and TRBJ2-7; the D gene TCRdb calls, TRBD1, cannot be checked with no DNA. The V gene's germline CDR1 is SQVTM and CDR2 ANQGSEA. The CDR3 loop spans 14 amino acids. The CDR3 spells CSATTGTNSYEQYF.

CDR3 sequence: CASSLAPDNSPLHF. The rearrangement joins TRBV5-6 to TRBJ1-6. Germline CDR1 and CDR2: SGHDT and YYEEEE. The CDR3 is 14 residues long.

The chain joins TRBV20-1 to TRBJ2-5; TCRdb designates TRBD1, a call that cannot be tested without DNA. Germline-derived CDR1 and CDR2 are DFQATT and SNEGSKA (reference sequence). CDR3 length: 17 amino acids. The CDR3 sequence: CSARDIGARDTEETQYF.

The rearrangement uses TRBV7-6 and TRBJ2-3; TCRdb lists TRBD2, though no DNA is available to test this call. Germline V gene lookup returns CDR1 SGHVS and CDR2 FNYEAQ. The CDR3 runs 16 residues. Here the CDR3 reads CASSLVAGEVADTQYF.

The rearrangement uses TRBV5-1 and TRBJ2-3. Germline V lookup: CDR1 SGHRS, CDR2 YFSETQ. This CDR3 contains 14 residues. CDR3 in amino acids: CASSFLEPTDTQYF.

The chain joins TRBV6-1 to TRBJ1-6; TCRdb's D gene call, TRBD1, goes unchecked for lack of DNA. From germline, CDR1 is MNHNS and CDR2 SASEGT. The CDR3 runs 15 residues. CDR3 sequence reads: CAASPGAGSNSPLHF.

The chain employs TRBV11-1 and TRBJ2-1; TCRdb names TRBD1, which stays unverified in the absence of DNA. In germline, CDR1 is SGHAT, CDR2 FQDESV (reference sequence). CDR3 size: 18 residues. This chain's CDR3 is CASSPTPGAPSSYNEQFF.

The chain is built from TRBV5-1 and TRBJ2-4; TCRdb's D call of TRBD1 is untestable without DNA. The germline V gene has CDR1 SGHRS and CDR2 YFSETQ. CDR3 size: 16 residues. The CDR3 reads CASSLTPVPGGNIQYF.